What follows is one TCR beta chain and its context. This record belongs to a study of blood T cell repertoires in COVID-19. Study summary: Specimens from acute and convalescent COVID-19 originated in the United States, Italy and Spain. PBMCs, B-cell-depleted T cells, or T cells were the source of the cDNA or gDNA that made up the material.

As processed by the authors: How many nucleated cells were present was estimated from reference gene primer amplification. The protocol was immunoSEQ multiplex PCR, while the TCRdb copy is restricted to in-frame clones and leaves out a portion. That table furnishes V, J and clone size, whereas the DNA furnished D and trimming. The repertoire consists of about 36,000 clones, with roughly nine tenths occurring once and the leading ten covering 20% to 25%. The CDR3 sequence is 15 residues long. Germline CDR1 KGHDR, CDR2 SFDVKD. V dropped 4 bases and J dropped 9; count of bases not matched to a gene: 13.

The chain links TRBV24-1 to TRBJ2-5; 7 bases match TRBD1. This receptor was identified in a man in his 60s with acute or convalescent COVID-19. The sequenced sample was peripheral blood. The CDR3 reads CATSDPGQPKGAQYF. The CDR3 DNA follows: TGTGCCACCAGTGACCCGGGACAGCCCAAGGGGGCCCAGTACTTC.